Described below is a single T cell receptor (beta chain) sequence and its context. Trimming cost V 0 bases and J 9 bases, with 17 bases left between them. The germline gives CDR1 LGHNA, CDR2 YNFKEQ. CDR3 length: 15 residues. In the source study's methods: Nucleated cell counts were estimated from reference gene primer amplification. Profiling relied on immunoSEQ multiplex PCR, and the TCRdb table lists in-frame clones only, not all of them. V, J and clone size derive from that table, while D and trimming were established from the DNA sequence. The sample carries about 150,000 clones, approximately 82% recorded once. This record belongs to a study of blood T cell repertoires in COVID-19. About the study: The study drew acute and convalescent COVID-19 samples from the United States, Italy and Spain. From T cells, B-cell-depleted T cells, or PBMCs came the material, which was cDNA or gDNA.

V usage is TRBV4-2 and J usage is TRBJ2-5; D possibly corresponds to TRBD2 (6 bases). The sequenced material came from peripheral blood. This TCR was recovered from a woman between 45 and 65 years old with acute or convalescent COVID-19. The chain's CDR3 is CASSQDPGGYGAQYF. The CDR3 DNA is TGTGCCAGCAGCCAAGATCCCGGAGGGTACGGGGCCCAGTACTTC.